Sequencing of this T cell receptor beta chain was carried out in a study of blood T cell repertoires in COVID-19. Per the original methods: Reference gene primer amplification gave estimated nucleated cell counts. Sequencing used immunoSEQ multiplex PCR; TCRdb keeps in-frame clones, though not all of them. That table is the source of V, J and clone size, and D and trimming were worked out from the DNA. Among about 220,000 clones listed, about 85% were seen once. Recovered participants had two consecutive negative NP/OP PCR tests, healthcare professional clearance, or symptom resolution. Trimming removed 6 bases from V and 2 bases from J, with 14 bases in between. CDR3 length: 14 amino acids. The germline V gene has CDR1 SGHDT and CDR2 YYEEEE.

The source material was PBMCs or T cells enriched from blood (not recorded which). This chain joins TRBV5-6 and TRBJ1-1, with TRBD1 as a possible D gene (6 bases). The sequence was obtained from a woman in her 30s who had recovered from COVID-19. In nucleotides, the CDR3 is TGTGCCAGCAACAGGGTCCAGGAAAACACTGAAGCTTTCTTT. This codes for CASNRVQENTEAFF.